A selection of T cell receptor beta chains follows, all from one sample in a study of cytomegalovirus exposure and HLA in healthy donors. Assay used: immunoSEQ multiplex PCR; TCRdb lists only in-frame clones, some missing. Of 95,000 to 110,000 clones listed, around two thirds were seen once; the top ten hold 11% to 15%. The sequencing input was PBMCs. The source is a woman aged 35 to 49 in good health and CMV-seropositive. Both conserved end residues are part of each CDR3. A D gene is named only where the DNA matches it firmly. Size tells how often a clone was seen (once, few, many) or the class of an expanded clone, and some rows leave it out.

size | J | D | V | CDR3 | DNA
NA | TRBJ1-2 | NA | TRBV5-4 | CASSNGGDPGMNGYTF | TGTGCCAGCAGCAATGGGGGGGACCCAGGGATGAATGGCTACACCTTC
NA | TRBJ1-6 | TRBD1 | TRBV4-3 | CASSQLHGDRVSPLHF | TGCGCCAGCAGCCAGCTCCACGGGGACAGGGTTTCACCCCTCCACTTT
few | TRBJ2-7 | NA | TRBV25-1 | CASRGGLSSYEQYF | TGTGCCAGCAGAGGGGGTCTCAGCTCCTACGAGCAGTACTTC
NA | TRBJ1-2 | NA | TRBV5-1 | CASSLDARSYGYTF | TGCGCCAGCAGCTTGGACGCACGGAGCTATGGCTACACCTTC
NA | TRBJ1-4 | NA | TRBV6-1 | CASSELVGRTATNEKLFF | TGTGCCAGCAGTGAACTAGTAGGCCGGACTGCAACTAATGAAAAACTGTTTTTT
NA | TRBJ1-1 | NA | TRBV4-3 | CASSQDAGQNTEAFF | TGCGCCAGCAGCCAAGACGCAGGCCAGAACACTGAAGCTTTCTTT
once | TRBJ2-3 | NA | TRBV19 | CASSIDEWRTPRGGQYF | TGTGCCAGTAGTATAGATGAGTGGAGGACTCCGCGAGGGGGGCAGTATTTT
NA | TRBJ2-1 | TRBD2 | TRBV6-1 | CASSRGAGGYNEQFF | TGTGCCAGCAGTCGGGGGGCGGGGGGTTACAATGAGCAGTTCTTC
NA | TRBJ2-3 | TRBD2 | TRBV7-3 | CASSSQTSGPRDTQYF | TGTGCCAGCAGCTCCCAGACTAGCGGGCCCCGGGATACGCAGTATTTT
NA | TRBJ1-3 | TRBD1 | TRBV13 | CASSLVGTGSGNTIYF | TGTGCCAGCAGCTTAGTAGGGACAGGCTCTGGAAACACCATATATTTT
NA | TRBJ1-2 | NA | TRBV5-5 | CASSPVRGDYGYTF | TGTGCCAGCAGCCCAGTACGGGGGGACTATGGCTACACCTTC
NA | TRBJ2-7 | TRBD1 | TRBV30 | CAWTLTGTGHREQYF | TGTGCCTGGACCCTAACCGGGACAGGTCATCGCGAGCAGTACTTC
few | TRBJ1-3 | NA | TRBV4-1 | CASSQEGTRGNTIYF | TGCGCCAGCAGCCAAGAAGGGACTAGGGGAAACACCATATATTTT
NA | TRBJ2-2 | TRBD2 | TRBV19 | CASTKGLEAGELFF | TGTGCCAGTACCAAGGGACTAGAGGCCGGGGAGCTGTTTTTT
NA | TRBJ2-7 | NA | TRBV18 | CASSPMEGFDEQYF | TGTGCCAGCTCACCCATGGAGGGGTTTGACGAGCAGTACTTC
once | TRBJ2-7 | TRBD2 | TRBV7-2 | CASSQSSGGASYEQYF | TGTGCCAGCAGTCAAAGTAGCGGGGGGGCCTCCTACGAGCAGTACTTC
NA | TRBJ2-7 | NA | TRBV4-1 | CASSQDWQVYYEQYF | TGCGCCAGCAGCCAAGATTGGCAGGTATACTACGAGCAGTACTTC
NA | TRBJ2-7 | NA | TRBV10-3 | CAISQGNYEQYF | TGTGCCATCAGTCAGGGAAACTACGAGCAGTACTTC
few | TRBJ1-2 | NA | TRBV2 | CASSPDYSGYTF | TGTGCCAGTAGCCCCGACTATAGCGGCTACACCTTC
NA | TRBJ1-2 | TRBD1 | TRBV7-2 | CASSPDRATSYGYTF | TGTGCCAGCAGCCCGGACAGGGCGACCTCCTATGGCTACACCTTC
NA | TRBJ1-5 | TRBD1 | TRBV2 | CASNQGQSNQPQHF | TGTGCCAGCAATCAGGGACAGAGCAATCAGCCCCAGCATTTT
NA | TRBJ2-3 | TRBD1 | TRBV4-1 | CASSQRGTVPDTQYF | TGCGCCAGCAGCCAAAGAGGGACAGTGCCAGATACGCAGTATTTT
NA | TRBJ1-1 | NA | TRBV11-2 | CASSLAGRGNTEAFF | TGTGCCAGCAGCTTAGCTGGCAGGGGGAACACTGAAGCTTTCTTT
NA | TRBJ2-3 | NA | TRBV20-1 | CSAPEYGTQYF | TGCAGTGCCCCGGAGTACGGTACGCAGTATTTT
NA | TRBJ1-6 | NA | TRBV11-2 | CASSFRPGNSPLHF | TGTGCCAGCAGCTTTCGTCCGGGAAATTCACCCCTCCACTTT
NA | TRBJ2-5 | NA | TRBV7-6 | CASSLGQMETQYF | TGTGCCAGCAGCTTAGGTCAGATGGAGACCCAGTACTTC
few | TRBJ2-2 | NA | TRBV4-2 | CASSQDPTALPGELFF | TGTGCCAGCAGCCAAGACCCGACAGCTTTACCCGGGGAGCTGTTTTTT
NA | TRBJ1-4 | TRBD1 | TRBV6-1 | CASRSGQGYEKLFF | TGTGCCAGCAGGTCGGGACAGGGATATGAAAAACTGTTTTTT
NA | TRBJ1-6 | TRBD1 | TRBV18 | CASSGQGADSPLHF | TGTGCCAGCTCAGGACAGGGGGCCGATTCACCCCTCCACTTT
NA | TRBJ2-6 | NA | TRBV5-6 | CASSLVGGWGTGANVLTF | TGTGCCAGCAGCTTGGTGGGGGGTTGGGGGACTGGGGCCAACGTCCTGACTTTC
few | TRBJ1-1 | NA | TRBV6-9 | CASSRSTVRGSTEAFF | TGTGCCAGCAGCCGCAGTACGGTTCGGGGGTCGACTGAAGCTTTCTTT
once | TRBJ2-1 | TRBD2 | TRBV4-1 | CASSQAGGRSDEQFF | TGCGCCAGCAGCCAAGCGGGGGGGCGGTCCGATGAGCAGTTCTTC
NA | TRBJ1-2 | TRBD1 | TRBV19 | CASSIGQGDGYTF | TGTGCCAGTAGTATCGGGCAGGGGGATGGCTACACCTTC
NA | TRBJ2-1 | TRBD2 | TRBV6-5 | CATNPLAGGGEQFF | TGTGCCACCAACCCTCTAGCGGGGGGGGGTGAGCAGTTCTTC
NA | TRBJ2-5 | NA | TRBV14 | CASSPGGGLFETQYF | TGTGCCAGCAGCCCTGGGGGGGGGCTTTTTGAGACCCAGTACTTC
NA | TRBJ1-4 | NA | TRBV2 | CASSEGGQGIEKLFF | TGTGCCAGCAGTGAAGGGGGGCAGGGAATCGAAAAACTGTTTTTT
NA | TRBJ2-5 | NA | TRBV5-6 | CASSPNQETQYF | TGTGCCAGCAGCCCCAACCAAGAGACCCAGTACTTC
once | TRBJ1-6 | TRBD1 | TRBV5-1 | CASSPGTVNSPLHF | TGCGCCAGCAGCCCCGGGACAGTTAATTCACCCCTCCACTTT
NA | TRBJ2-4 | NA | TRBV5-6 | CASSPQNLAKNIQYF | TGTGCCAGCAGCCCTCAGAATCTAGCCAAAAACATTCAGTACTTC
NA | TRBJ2-1 | TRBD2 | TRBV29-1 | CSDTLAGGPHEQFF | TGCAGCGATACTTTGGCGGGGGGGCCCCATGAGCAGTTCTTC
NA | TRBJ2-2 | NA | TRBV30 | CARNSGTGELFF | TGTGCCCGTAACTCGGGGACCGGGGAGCTGTTTTTT
once | TRBJ2-5 | NA | TRBV5-4 | CASSLAHVEDKETQYF | TGTGCCAGCAGCTTGGCCCATGTCGAGGATAAAGAGACCCAGTACTTC
NA | TRBJ1-5 | NA | TRBV6-5 | CASSLQGRGNQPQHF | TGTGCCAGCAGTCTACAGGGAAGAGGCAATCAGCCCCAGCATTTT